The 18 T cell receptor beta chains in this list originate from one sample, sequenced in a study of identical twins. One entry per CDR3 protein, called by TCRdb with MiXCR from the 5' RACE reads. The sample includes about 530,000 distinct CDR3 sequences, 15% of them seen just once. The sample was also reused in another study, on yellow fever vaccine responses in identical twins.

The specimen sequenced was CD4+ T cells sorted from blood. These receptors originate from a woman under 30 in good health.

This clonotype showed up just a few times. The CDR3 DNA is TGCAGCGTTGAAGATCACACTACCTACGAGCAGTACTTC. Translating it yields CSVEDHTTYEQYF. The chain carries TRBV29-1 and TRBJ2-7; D unclear. Germline assignment: CDR1 SQVTM and CDR2 ANQGSEA. V was shortened by 0 bases and J by 2 bases, with 8 bases between the two germline ends. CDR3 length: 13 residues.

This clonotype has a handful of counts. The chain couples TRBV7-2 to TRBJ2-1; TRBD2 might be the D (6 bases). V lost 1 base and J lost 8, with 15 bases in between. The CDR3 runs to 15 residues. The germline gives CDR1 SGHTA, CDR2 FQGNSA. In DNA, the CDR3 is TGTGCCAGCAGCTTAGTGGCTAGCTCGGGGGATGAGCAGTTCTTC. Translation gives CASSLVASSGDEQFF.

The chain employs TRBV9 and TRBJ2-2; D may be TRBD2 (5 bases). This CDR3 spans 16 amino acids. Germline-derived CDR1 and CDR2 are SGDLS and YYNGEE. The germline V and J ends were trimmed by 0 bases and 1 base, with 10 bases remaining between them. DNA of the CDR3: TGTGCCAGCAGCGTAGCCGGGAACCTGAACACCGGGGAGCTGTTTTTT. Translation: CASSVAGNLNTGELFF. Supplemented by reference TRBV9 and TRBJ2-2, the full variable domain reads DSGVTQTPKHLITATGQRVTLRCSPRSGDLSVYWYQQSLDQGLQFLIQYYNGEERAKGNILERFSAQQFPDLHSELNLSSLELGDSALYFCASSVAGNLNTGELFFGEGSRLTVL.

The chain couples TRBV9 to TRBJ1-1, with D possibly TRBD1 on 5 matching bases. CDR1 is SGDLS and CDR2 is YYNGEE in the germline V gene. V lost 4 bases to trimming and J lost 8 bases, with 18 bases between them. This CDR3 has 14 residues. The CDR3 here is CASSPRQGGAEAFF. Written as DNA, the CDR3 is TGTGCCAGCAGCCCTCGCCAGGGTGGGGCAGAAGCTTTCTTT. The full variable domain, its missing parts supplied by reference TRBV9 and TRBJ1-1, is DSGVTQTPKHLITATGQRVTLRCSPRSGDLSVYWYQQSLDQGLQFLIQYYNGEERAKGNILERFSAQQFPDLHSELNLSSLELGDSALYFCASSPRQGGAEAFFGQGTRLTVV.

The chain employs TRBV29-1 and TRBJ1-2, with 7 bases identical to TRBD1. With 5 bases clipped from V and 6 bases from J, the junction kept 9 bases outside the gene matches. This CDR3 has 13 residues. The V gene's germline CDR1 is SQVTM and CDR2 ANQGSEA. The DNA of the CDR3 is TGCAGCGTTCAACAGGGGTCGCTTCATGGCTACACCTTC. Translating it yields CSVQQGSLHGYTF.

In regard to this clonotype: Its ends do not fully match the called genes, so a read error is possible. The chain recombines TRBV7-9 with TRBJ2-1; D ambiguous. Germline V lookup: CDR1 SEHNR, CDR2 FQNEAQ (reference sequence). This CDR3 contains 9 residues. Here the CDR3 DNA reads TGTGCCAGCAGCTTAGGCCGACCCTTC. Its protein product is CASSLGRPF.

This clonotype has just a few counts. The CDR3 region is CASSLGGADGNTIYF. In DNA, the CDR3 is TGTGCCAGCAGCTTAGGTGGGGCTGATGGAAACACCATATATTTT. The J gene is TRBJ1-3, the V gene TRBV13; a weak D match, TRBD1 (5 bases). Trimming shortened V by 0 bases and J by 3 bases, and 9 bases separated the two germline ends. CDR1 and CDR2 (germline): PRHDT, FYEKMQ (reference sequence). CDR3 length equals 15 residues.

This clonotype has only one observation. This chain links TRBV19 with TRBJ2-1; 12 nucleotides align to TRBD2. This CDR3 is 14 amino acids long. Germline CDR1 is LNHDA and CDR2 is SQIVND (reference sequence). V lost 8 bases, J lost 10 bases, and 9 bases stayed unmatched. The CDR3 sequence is CASGLAGPLAEQFF. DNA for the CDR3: TGTGCCAGTGGACTAGCGGGGCCTCTTGCGGAGCAGTTCTTC.

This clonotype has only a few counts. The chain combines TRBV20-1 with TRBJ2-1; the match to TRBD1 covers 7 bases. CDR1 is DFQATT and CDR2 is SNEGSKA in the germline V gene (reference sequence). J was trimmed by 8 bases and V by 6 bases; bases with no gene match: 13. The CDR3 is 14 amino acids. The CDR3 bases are TGCAGTGCGGGGAGACAGGGCACCAGGGATGAGCAGTTCTTC. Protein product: CSAGRQGTRDEQFF.

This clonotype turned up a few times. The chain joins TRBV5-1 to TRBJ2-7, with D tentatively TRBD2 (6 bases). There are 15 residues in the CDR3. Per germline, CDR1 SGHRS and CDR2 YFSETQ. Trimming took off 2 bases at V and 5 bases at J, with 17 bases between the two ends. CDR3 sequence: CASSFLQGGSDEQYF. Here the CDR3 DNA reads TGCGCCAGCAGCTTTTTGCAGGGAGGTTCCGACGAGCAGTACTTC.

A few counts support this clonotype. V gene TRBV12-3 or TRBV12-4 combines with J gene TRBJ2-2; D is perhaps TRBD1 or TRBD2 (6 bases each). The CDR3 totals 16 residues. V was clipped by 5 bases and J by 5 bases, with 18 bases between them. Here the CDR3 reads CASSILGGGDTGELFF. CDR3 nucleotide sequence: TGTGCCAGCAGTATCCTGGGGGGCGGAGATACCGGGGAGCTGTTTTTT.

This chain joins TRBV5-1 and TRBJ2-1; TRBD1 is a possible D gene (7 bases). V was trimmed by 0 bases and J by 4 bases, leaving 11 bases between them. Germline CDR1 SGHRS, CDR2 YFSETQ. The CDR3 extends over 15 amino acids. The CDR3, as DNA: TGCGCCAGCAGCTTGGAGGGGGCGGGGTACAATGAGCAGTTCTTC. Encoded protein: CASSLEGAGYNEQFF.

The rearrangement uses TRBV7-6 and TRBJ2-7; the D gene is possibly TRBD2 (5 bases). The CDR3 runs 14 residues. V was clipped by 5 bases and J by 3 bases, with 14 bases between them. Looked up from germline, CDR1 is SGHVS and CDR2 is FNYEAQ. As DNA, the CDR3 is TGTGCCAGCAGCCCCCGATTGGGGAGCTACGAGCAGTACTTC. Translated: CASSPRLGSYEQYF.

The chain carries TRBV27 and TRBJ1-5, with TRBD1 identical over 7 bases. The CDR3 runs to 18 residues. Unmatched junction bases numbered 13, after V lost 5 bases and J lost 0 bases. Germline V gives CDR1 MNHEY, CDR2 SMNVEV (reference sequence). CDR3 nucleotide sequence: TGTGCCAGCAGTGCCACCCCCCCGGGACAGTATAGCAATCAGCCCCAGCATTTT. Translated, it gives CASSATPPGQYSNQPQHF.

The CDR3 region has the DNA TGTGCCAGCAGCTTAGCTGTCAGGAACACTGAAGCTTTCTTT. Residues: CASSLAVRNTEAFF. The gene calls are TRBV7-8 and TRBJ1-1; D not certain. CDR1 is SGHVS and CDR2 is FQNEAQ in the germline V gene. The V end was cut by 0 bases, the J end by 1 base, with 6 bases between. This CDR3 is 14 amino acids long.

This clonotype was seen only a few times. CDR3 region: CASSSHYTQYF. The DNA for the CDR3 is TGTGCCAGCAGCTCACACTACACGCAGTATTTT. The V call is TRBV3-1, the J call TRBJ2-3, with unresolved D. Trimming shortened V by 5 bases and J by 9 bases, and 9 bases separated the two germline ends. The CDR3 length is 11 residues. Germline CDR1 is LGHDT and CDR2 is YNNKEL (reference sequence).

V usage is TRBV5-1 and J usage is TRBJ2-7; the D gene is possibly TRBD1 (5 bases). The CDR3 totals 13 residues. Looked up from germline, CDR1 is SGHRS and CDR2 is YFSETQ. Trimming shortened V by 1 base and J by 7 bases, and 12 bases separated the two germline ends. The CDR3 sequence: CASSLSGNYEQYV. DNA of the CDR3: TGCGCCAGCAGCTTGTCAGGGAATTATGAGCAGTACGTC.

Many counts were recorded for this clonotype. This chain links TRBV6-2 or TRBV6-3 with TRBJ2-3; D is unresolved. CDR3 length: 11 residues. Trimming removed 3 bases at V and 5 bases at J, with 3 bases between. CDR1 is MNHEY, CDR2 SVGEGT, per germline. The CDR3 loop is CASSYLDTQYF. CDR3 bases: TGTGCCAGCAGTTATCTAGATACGCAGTATTTT.